This T cell receptor beta chain was observed in a study of Graves' ophthalmopathy and Graves' hyperthyroidism. In this sample, this clonotype turned up many times. Amplified TCR beta CDR3 regions were obtained using RNA transcripts as template. RT-PCR with HTBI primers came first, then second-round multiplex PCR. One entry per CDR3 protein, called by TCRdb with MiXCR from the multiplex PCR reads. This table holds hundreds of thousands of distinct CDR3 sequences, under 25% found once. CDR3 length: 13 amino acids. CDR1 and CDR2 (germline): GTSNPN, SVGIG (reference sequence). Trimming took 5 bases from V and 9 from J, leaving 14 bases between them.

The receptor's source is a woman in her late teens or twenties with stable Graves' hyperthyroidism. Sequencing input: peripheral blood. The rearrangement links TRBV30 to TRBJ1-6; D remains ambiguous. This CDR3 reads CAWDFSNGSPLHF. In DNA form, the CDR3 reads TGTGCCTGGGACTTCTCGAACGGTTCACCCCTCCACTTT.